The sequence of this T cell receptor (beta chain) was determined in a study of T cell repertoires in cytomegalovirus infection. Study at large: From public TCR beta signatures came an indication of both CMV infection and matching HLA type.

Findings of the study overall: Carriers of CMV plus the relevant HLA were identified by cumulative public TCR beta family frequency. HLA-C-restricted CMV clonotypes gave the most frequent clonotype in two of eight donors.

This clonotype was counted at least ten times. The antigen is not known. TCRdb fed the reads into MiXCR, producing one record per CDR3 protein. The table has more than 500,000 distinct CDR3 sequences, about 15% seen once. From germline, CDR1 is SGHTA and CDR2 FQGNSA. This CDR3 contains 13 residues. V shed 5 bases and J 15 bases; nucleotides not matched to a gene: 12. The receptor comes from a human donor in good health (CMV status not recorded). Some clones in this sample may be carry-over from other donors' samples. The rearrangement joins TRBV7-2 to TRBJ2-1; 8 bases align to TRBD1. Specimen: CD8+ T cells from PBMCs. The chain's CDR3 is CASSASTGEASFF. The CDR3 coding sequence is TGTGCCAGCAGCGCTTCGACAGGGGAAGCTTCGTTCTTC.